These T cell receptor beta chains were read from a single sample in a study of blood T cells in healthy people across ages. TCRdb ran MiXCR on the 5' RACE reads and lists one entry per CDR3 protein. The data show 1,500,000 or so distinct CDR3 sequences, with roughly two fifths seen just once and just over 4% held by the top ten. Sequenced: blood. The source of these receptors is a woman aged 18-35 years in good health. The CDR3 runs from the conserved cysteine through the conserved F or W. D genes are given only for firm matches. Clone sizes are given selectively: once, few, many, or a class where the clone is expanded.

clone size: .; J gene: TRBJ1-2; D gene: .; V gene: TRBV28; CDR3 protein: CASSPTIYGYTF; CDR3 DNA: TGTGCCAGCAGTCCCACAATCTATGGCTACACCTTC
clone size: .; J gene: TRBJ2-7; D gene: TRBD1; V gene: TRBV28; CDR3 protein: CASSGRDRGSYEQYF; CDR3 DNA: TGTGCCAGCAGCGGTCGAGACAGGGGCTCCTACGAGCAGTACTTC
clone size: few; J gene: TRBJ2-1; D gene: TRBD2; V gene: TRBV6-5; CDR3 protein: CASSSRGESGGRFSYNEQFF; CDR3 DNA: TGTGCCAGCAGTTCCCGTGGGGAGAGCGGGGGTAGATTTTCCTACAATGAGCAGTTCTTC
clone size: few; J gene: TRBJ2-7; D gene: TRBD1; V gene: TRBV9; CDR3 protein: CASSASIGTESYEQYF; CDR3 DNA: TGTGCCAGCAGCGCGTCCATCGGGACAGAGTCCTACGAGCAGTACTTC
clone size: few; J gene: TRBJ2-1; D gene: TRBD2; V gene: TRBV20-1; CDR3 protein: CSARDRTRHLYNEQFF; CDR3 DNA: TGCAGTGCTAGAGATAGGACTAGACATCTATACAATGAGCAGTTCTTC
clone size: .; J gene: TRBJ1-2; D gene: .; V gene: TRBV9; CDR3 protein: CASSTRDLPRKGYTF; CDR3 DNA: TGTGCCAGCAGCACGCGGGATCTTCCCCGAAAGGGCTACACCTTC
clone size: .; J gene: TRBJ1-6; D gene: TRBD1; V gene: TRBV7-2; CDR3 protein: CASTQLPGGVRAPLHF; CDR3 DNA: TGTGCCAGCACTCAATTACCAGGGGGCGTTAGGGCACCCCTCCACTTT
clone size: .; J gene: TRBJ2-7; D gene: TRBD1; V gene: TRBV5-1; CDR3 protein: CASSLTGVDLYEQYF; CDR3 DNA: TGCGCCAGCAGCTTGACAGGGGTTGACTTATACGAGCAGTACTTC
clone size: .; J gene: TRBJ2-5; D gene: .; V gene: TRBV20-1; CDR3 protein: CSARTPGETQYF; CDR3 DNA: TGCAGTGCTAGAACCCCAGGGGAGACCCAGTACTTC
clone size: .; J gene: TRBJ1-2; D gene: TRBD1; V gene: TRBV5-1; CDR3 protein: CASSNRGLFGYTF; CDR3 DNA: TGCGCCAGCAGTAACAGGGGGCTCTTTGGCTACACCTTC
clone size: few; J gene: TRBJ2-4; D gene: .; V gene: TRBV5-1; CDR3 protein: CASSLEPGINIQYF; CDR3 DNA: TGCGCCAGCAGCTTGGAACCGGGGATAAACATTCAGTACTTC
clone size: once; J gene: TRBJ1-5; D gene: .; V gene: TRBV7-9; CDR3 protein: CASSLGLGRTANQPQHF; CDR3 DNA: TGTGCCAGCAGCTTAGGGTTAGGTAGGACGGCAAATCAGCCCCAGCATTTT
clone size: .; J gene: TRBJ2-2; D gene: .; V gene: TRBV6-1; CDR3 protein: CASTLGRGRAGGNTGELFF; CDR3 DNA: TGTGCCAGCACCCTGGGGAGGGGGCGTGCGGGAGGGAACACCGGGGAGCTGTTTTTT
clone size: once; J gene: TRBJ2-3; D gene: .; V gene: TRBV12-3/TRBV12-4; CDR3 protein: CARSLERITDTQYF; CDR3 DNA: TGTGCCAGAAGTTTGGAGCGAATCACAGATACGCAGTATTTT
clone size: few; J gene: TRBJ2-1; D gene: .; V gene: TRBV29-1; CDR3 protein: CSVEPSRAREQFF; CDR3 DNA: TGCAGCGTAGAACCCTCTCGTGCCCGTGAGCAGTTCTTC
clone size: few; J gene: TRBJ2-7; D gene: .; V gene: TRBV10-3; CDR3 protein: CAISAGYEQYF; CDR3 DNA: TGTGCCATCAGTGCGGGCTACGAGCAGTACTTC
clone size: few; J gene: TRBJ2-5; D gene: .; V gene: TRBV21-1; CDR3 protein: CASSKDGPGDWRETQYF; CDR3 DNA: TGTGCCAGCAGCAAAGACGGACCAGGGGATTGGCGGGAGACCCAGTACTTC
clone size: .; J gene: TRBJ2-4; D gene: .; V gene: TRBV29-1; CDR3 protein: CSVEEGQNQNIQYF; CDR3 DNA: TGCAGCGTTGAGGAGGGACAGAACCAAAACATTCAGTACTTC
clone size: .; J gene: TRBJ2-5; D gene: .; V gene: TRBV20-1; CDR3 protein: CSARDDGDQETQYF; CDR3 DNA: TGCAGTGCTCGAGATGACGGCGACCAAGAGACCCAGTACTTC
clone size: .; J gene: TRBJ1-6; D gene: .; V gene: TRBV2; CDR3 protein: CASSEVNRDSPLHF; CDR3 DNA: TGTGCCAGCAGTGAAGTAAACAGGGATTCACCCCTCCACTTT
clone size: .; J gene: TRBJ1-4; D gene: .; V gene: TRBV4-1; CDR3 protein: CASSQAGHSTNEKLFF; CDR3 DNA: TGCGCCAGCAGTCAAGCGGGGCACTCAACTAATGAAAAACTGTTTTTT
clone size: few; J gene: TRBJ2-5; D gene: .; V gene: TRBV20-1; CDR3 protein: CSVLARQGLTQYF; CDR3 DNA: TGCAGTGTGTTGGCCCGGCAGGGATTGACCCAGTACTTC
clone size: .; J gene: TRBJ2-7; D gene: TRBD2; V gene: TRBV3-1; CDR3 protein: CASSPSGALYEQYF; CDR3 DNA: TGTGCCAGCAGCCCTAGCGGGGCCCTCTACGAGCAGTACTTC
clone size: .; J gene: TRBJ2-1; D gene: TRBD1; V gene: TRBV20-1; CDR3 protein: CSARAPRGQTYNEQFF; CDR3 DNA: TGCAGTGCTAGGGCCCCCCGGGGACAGACCTACAATGAGCAGTTCTTC